This passage covers 30 T cell receptor beta chains from one sample sequenced in a study of blood T cell repertoires in COVID-19. Some clones are missing from TCRdb's copy, which holds only in-frame ones; the method was immunoSEQ multiplex PCR. Counted here are over 35,000 clones, roughly 80% occurring once; the ten biggest clones make up more than 20%. Sequenced input: peripheral blood. The receptors originated from a human donor with acute or convalescent COVID-19. The donor label of this sample is uncertain.

This clone came up once. The gene calls are TRBV4-1 and TRBJ2-2; 7 bases align to TRBD1. This CDR3 is built from 15 residues. Trimming at V came to 4 bases and at J to 3 bases, leaving 5 bases not matched to a gene. The V gene's germline CDR1 is MGHRA and CDR2 YSYEKL. CDR3 sequence: CASSLGGADTGELFF. The CDR3 coding sequence is TGCGCCAGCAGCCTAGGGGGCGCGGACACCGGGGAGCTGTTTTTT.

The CDR3 coding sequence is TGTGCCAGCAGCCAGCAGCAGGGCCATCAGCCCCAGCATTTT. It is translated as CASSQQQGHQPQHF. The chain joins TRBV3-1 (or the pseudogene TRBV3-2) to TRBJ1-5, with D tentatively TRBD1 (5 bases). V was pared by 3 bases and J by 5 bases, with 11 bases between. Germline V gives CDR1 LGHDT, CDR2 YNNKEL (reference sequence). CDR3 length: 14 residues.

CDR3: CASSLDEFGQPQHF. CDR3 in DNA: TGCGCCAGCAGCTTGGACGAGTTCGGGCAGCCCCAGCATTTT. J is TRBJ1-5 and V is TRBV5-1; no reliable D call. V lost 0 bases, J lost 7 bases, and 11 bases lay in between. Germline V gene lookup returns CDR1 SGHRS and CDR2 YFSETQ. This CDR3 region has 14 residues.

The chain couples TRBV4-3 to TRBJ2-7; D possibly corresponds to TRBD2 (5 bases). Germline loops: CDR1 LGHNA, CDR2 YSLEER. The CDR3 spans 16 residues. V was cut by 0 bases and J by 6 bases, with 18 bases left in between. CDR3 sequence (DNA): TGCGCCAGCAGCCAAGATCGGTCGGGGAGCGGTGGCGAGCAGTACTTC. As protein: CASSQDRSGSGGEQYF.

The chain is built from TRBV18 and TRBJ2-7; 10 nucleotides match TRBD1. CDR1 KGHSH and CDR2 LQKENI come from the germline V gene. The CDR3 covers 14 residues. V shed 0 bases and J 5 bases; nucleotides not matched to a gene: 1. In DNA form, the CDR3 reads TGTGCCAGCTCACCACCGGGGACAGGGGACGAGCAGTACTTC. Protein sequence: CASSPPGTGDEQYF.

This sequence joins TRBV9 and TRBJ2-3; the D is unclear. Looked up from germline, CDR1 is SGDLS and CDR2 is YYNGEE. V was pared by 3 bases and J by 0 bases, with 11 bases between. The CDR3 contains 15 residues. CDR3 sequence reads: CASSATQSSTDTQYF. The CDR3 DNA sequence: TGTGCCAGCAGCGCGACACAGTCTAGCACAGATACGCAGTATTTT.

The V call is TRBV12-3 or TRBV12-4, the J call TRBJ2-7; 7 bases are a match to TRBD1. V was clipped by 11 bases and J by 0 bases; unmatched bases: 7. This CDR3 spans 13 amino acids. The DNA for the CDR3 is TGTGCCTCCTCGGGGACAGCCTCCTACGAGCAGTACTTC. Protein sequence: CASSGTASYEQYF.

The chain carries TRBV6-1 and TRBJ1-5; 8 nucleotides line up with TRBD1. Looked up from germline, CDR1 is MNHNS and CDR2 is SASEGT. V lost 1 base and J lost 0; bases outside the gene matches: 8. This CDR3 is built from 18 residues. The CDR3 spells CASSEDGTGVPSNQPQHF. The CDR3 nucleotides read TGTGCCAGCAGTGAAGACGGGACAGGAGTCCCTAGCAATCAGCCCCAGCATTTT.

The chain combines TRBV27 with TRBJ2-1; D perhaps matches TRBD2 (6 bases). V was pared by 4 bases and J by 2 bases, with 12 bases between. The CDR3 consists of 15 residues. The V gene's germline CDR1 is MNHEY and CDR2 SMNVEV (reference sequence). Written as DNA, the CDR3 is TGTGCCAGCAGTTCCGGGGGTACAACCTACAATGAGCAGTTCTTC. Its protein product is CASSSGGTTYNEQFF.

The CDR3 reads CASSLRGPRNEQFF. For the CDR3, the DNA is TGTGCCAGCAGCTTGAGGGGGCCGCGCAATGAGCAGTTCTTC. V and J are TRBV5-4 and TRBJ2-1, with 7 positions matching TRBD1. The germline V gene has CDR1 SGHNT and CDR2 YYREEE (reference sequence). Trimming at V came to 1 base and at J to 6 bases, leaving 4 bases not matched to a gene. This CDR3 comprises 14 residues.

This chain links TRBV6-2 or TRBV6-3 with TRBJ2-5, with TRBD1 identical over 8 bases. The CDR3 spans 13 residues. Germline CDR1 and CDR2: MNHEY and SVGEGT. The junction had 5 bases not matched to a gene; V was cut back by 5 bases and J by 6 bases. The CDR3 nucleotides read TGTGCCAGCAGTCTGGACAGGGTACAGACCCAGTACTTC. It is translated as CASSLDRVQTQYF.

This clone was found a few times. This chain links TRBV6-5 with TRBJ2-5; TRBD1 matches 8 bases. Germline loops: CDR1 MNHEY, CDR2 SVGAGI. The CDR3 extends over 12 amino acids. With V trimmed by 8 bases and J by 3 bases, 2 bases remained unmatched. CDR3 loop: CASRTGKETQYF. As DNA, the CDR3 is TGTGCCAGCCGGACAGGGAAAGAGACCCAGTACTTC.

The chain has TRBV9 and TRBJ2-6; D perhaps matches TRBD2 (7 bases). The CDR3 consists of 18 residues. CDR1 is SGDLS and CDR2 is YYNGEE in the germline V gene. Between the trimmed V and J ends, which lost 0 bases and 0 bases, there was a span of 13 bases. The CDR3 DNA reads as TGTGCCAGCAGCGTAGAGGGGGGGCCTCTCTCTGGGGCCAACGTCCTGACTTTC. This encodes CASSVEGGPLSGANVLTF.

The chain is built from TRBV5-1 and TRBJ1-4; D possibly corresponds to TRBD1 (6 bases). CDR1 is SGHRS, CDR2 YFSETQ, per germline. The length of the CDR3 is 13 residues. Deletions cut 2 bases from V and 8 bases from J, with 10 bases between. Here the CDR3 DNA reads TGCGCCAGCAGCTTCCAGGGGATGGAAAAACTGTTTTTT. This gives the protein CASSFQGMEKLFF. The full variable domain, completed using reference TRBV5-1 and TRBJ1-4, is KAGVTQTPRYLIKTRGQQVTLSCSPISGHRSVSWYQQTPGQGLQFLFEYFSETQRNKGNFPGRFSGRQFSNSRSEMNVSTLELGDSALYLCASSFQGMEKLFFGSGTQLSVL.

This chain uses TRBV30 with TRBJ1-1; the D is unclear. The CDR3 covers 13 residues. CDR1 and CDR2 (germline): GTSNPN, SVGIG (reference sequence). The ends were cut back, 2 bases at V and 1 base at J, with 8 bases in the middle. The CDR3 spells CAWSFLGNTEAFF. CDR3 DNA sequence: TGTGCCTGGAGTTTCCTAGGGAACACTGAAGCTTTCTTT.

This chain joins TRBV5-1 and TRBJ1-1; D gene unclear. Between the trimmed V and J ends, which lost 0 bases and 2 bases, there was a span of 8 bases. The germline CDR1 and CDR2 sequences are SGHRS and YFSETQ. The CDR3 consists of 14 residues. CDR3 amino acids: CASSLDSGNTEAFF. The CDR3 DNA reads as TGCGCCAGCAGCTTGGATTCGGGTAACACTGAAGCTTTCTTT.

This clone appeared once. The chain links TRBV29-1 to TRBJ2-5; D remains ambiguous. Germline loops: CDR1 SQVTM, CDR2 ANQGSEA. The CDR3 consists of 11 residues. Trimming removed 7 bases from V and 5 bases from J, with 11 bases in between. The chain's CDR3 is CSARPGETQYF. The CDR3 coding sequence is TGCAGCGCCCGACCCGGGGAGACCCAGTACTTC.

This chain links TRBV9 with TRBJ1-2; no clear D. Germline assignment: CDR1 SGDLS and CDR2 YYNGEE. The CDR3 has 15 residues. V lost 4 bases, J lost 8 bases, and 21 bases lay in between. CDR3 in DNA: TGTGCCAGCAGCCCCGCAGTGACAAACAGACACGGCTACACCTTC. Amino acids: CASSPAVTNRHGYTF.

The V and J genes are TRBV3-1 (or the pseudogene TRBV3-2) and TRBJ1-3; no reliable D call. The germline V and J ends were trimmed by 3 bases and 2 bases, with 8 bases remaining between them. Per germline, CDR1 LGHDT and CDR2 YNNKEL (reference sequence). The CDR3 is made up of 14 amino acids. The CDR3, as DNA: TGTGCCAGCAGCCAGAGAGAAACTGGAAACACCATATATTTT. Translation: CASSQRETGNTIYF.

The chain has TRBV24-1 and TRBJ2-2; TRBD2 matches at 14 bases. The CDR3 covers 19 residues. Unmatched junction bases numbered 9, after V lost 4 bases and J lost 3 bases. Germline values: CDR1 KGHDR, CDR2 SFDVKD. The CDR3 DNA sequence: TGTGCCACCAGTGACTCCCGGACTAGCGGGAGGATAGACACCGGGGAGCTGTTTTTT. This translates into CATSDSRTSGRIDTGELFF.

This chain joins TRBV28 and TRBJ2-7; 8 bases match TRBD1. Germline trimming cut 8 bases from V and 2 bases from J; bases unmatched to any gene: 11. CDR1 and CDR2 (germline): MDHEN, SYDVKM. The CDR3 consists of 15 residues. CDR3 DNA: TGTGCCAGCGGAAGCACAGGACAGGGAGCCTACGAGCAGTACTTC. Protein: CASGSTGQGAYEQYF.

This chain joins TRBV6-1 and TRBJ2-7; 10 bases are a match to TRBD2. This CDR3 is built from 15 residues. V gave up 2 bases and J gave up 4 bases; unmatched junction bases: 5. Germline lookup yields CDR1 MNHNS and CDR2 SASEGT. The CDR3 loop is CASSELAGGRYEQYF. CDR3 coding DNA: TGTGCCAGCAGTGAATTAGCGGGGGGAAGATACGAGCAGTACTTC.

This chain links TRBV5-1 with TRBJ2-7; TRBD2 might be the D (5 bases). The CDR3 length is 15 residues. Per germline, CDR1 SGHRS and CDR2 YFSETQ. Trimming shortened V by 4 bases and J by 3 bases, and 17 bases separated the two germline ends. This CDR3 reads CASSPPEGPNYEQYF. CDR3 nucleotide sequence: TGCGCCAGCAGCCCCCCCGAGGGCCCTAACTACGAGCAGTACTTC. The full variable domain, in which reference TRBV5-1 and TRBJ2-7 provide the parts outside the CDR3, is KAGVTQTPRYLIKTRGQQVTLSCSPISGHRSVSWYQQTPGQGLQFLFEYFSETQRNKGNFPGRFSGRQFSNSRSEMNVSTLELGDSALYLCASSPPEGPNYEQYFGPGTRLTVT.

The chain carries TRBV5-1 and TRBJ2-3, with 9 bases aligning to TRBD1. J lost 5 bases, V lost 4 bases, and 2 bases had no gene match. Per the germline V gene, CDR1 is SGHRS and CDR2 is YFSETQ. The CDR3 extends over 13 amino acids. CDR3 nucleotides: TGCGCCAGCAGCAGGACAGGGGTAGATACGCAGTATTTT. Its translation is CASSRTGVDTQYF. Looking up the rest from reference TRBV5-1 and TRBJ2-3 gives the full variable domain: KAGVTQTPRYLIKTRGQQVTLSCSPISGHRSVSWYQQTPGQGLQFLFEYFSETQRNKGNFPGRFSGRQFSNSRSEMNVSTLELGDSALYLCASSRTGVDTQYFGPGTRLTVL.

A remark on this clone: One end of the junction is discordant with germline, which a read error may explain. J is TRBJ2-7 and V is TRBV7-7; possibly TRBD2 for D (5 bases). Germline-derived CDR1 and CDR2 are SSHAT and FNYEAQ (reference sequence). The CDR3 is made up of 14 amino acids. This CDR3 is CASSLGPGTYEQYF. CDR3 coding DNA: TGTGCTAGCAGCTTAGGTCCGGGAACCTACGAGCAGTACTTC.

V gene TRBV7-6 combines with J gene TRBJ2-6, with TRBD2 matching over 15 bases. Trimming at V came to 5 bases and at J to 2 bases, leaving 4 bases not matched to a gene. Germline V gene sequence: CDR1 SGHVS, CDR2 FNYEAQ. The CDR3 length is 18 residues. As DNA, the CDR3 is TGTGCCAGCAGCGGACTAGCGGGAGGGCCGCCTGGGGCCAACGTCCTGACTTTC. Translation: CASSGLAGGPPGANVLTF.

The rearrangement links TRBV11-2 to TRBJ2-2, with D possibly matching TRBD2 (5 bases). Between the trimmed V and J ends, which lost 6 bases and 3 bases, there was a span of 23 bases. The CDR3 consists of 18 residues. Germline CDR1 and CDR2: SGHAT and FQNNGV. CDR3 protein: CASRITFRTARDTGELFF. For the CDR3, the DNA is TGTGCCAGCAGAATCACATTCAGAACTGCGCGGGACACCGGGGAGCTGTTTTTT.

V is TRBV28 and J is TRBJ2-7; D gene unclear. The CDR3 contains 11 residues. The V end lost 4 bases, the J end lost 4 bases, and 5 bases lay between the germline ends. Germline-derived CDR1 and CDR2 are MDHEN and SYDVKM. The CDR3 bases are TGTGCCAGCAGTTCAGCGTACGAGCAGTACTTC. It specifies CASSSAYEQYF.

The rearrangement joins TRBV7-6 to TRBJ2-5; a possible D gene is TRBD2 (5 bases). V lost 4 bases to trimming and J lost 3 bases, with 15 bases between them. CDR1 is SGHVS and CDR2 is FNYEAQ in the germline V gene. The CDR3 runs to 15 residues. CDR3 nucleotides: TGTGCCAGCAGCTCCACTAGATTTTCCAAAGAGACCCAGTACTTC. Translation gives CASSSTRFSKETQYF.

This clone turned up a few times. The CDR3 DNA follows: TGCGCCAGCAGCCAAGATGAGGGGGCTAACTATGGCTACACCTTC. Encoded protein: CASSQDEGANYGYTF. The rearrangement links TRBV4-1 to TRBJ1-2, with D maybe TRBD1 (6 bases). Germline values: CDR1 MGHRA, CDR2 YSYEKL. V lost 0 bases and J lost 0, with 8 bases in between. This CDR3 has 15 residues.